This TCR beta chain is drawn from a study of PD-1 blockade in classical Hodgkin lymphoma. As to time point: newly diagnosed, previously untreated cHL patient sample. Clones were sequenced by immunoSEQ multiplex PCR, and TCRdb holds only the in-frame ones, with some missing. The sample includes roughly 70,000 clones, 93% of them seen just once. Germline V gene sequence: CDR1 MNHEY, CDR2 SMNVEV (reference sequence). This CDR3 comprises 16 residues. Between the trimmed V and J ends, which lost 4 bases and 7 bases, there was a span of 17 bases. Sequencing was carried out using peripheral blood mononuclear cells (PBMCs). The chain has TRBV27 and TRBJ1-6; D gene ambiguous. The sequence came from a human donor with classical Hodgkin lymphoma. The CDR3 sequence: CASSSHSRADNSPLHF. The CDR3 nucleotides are TGTGCCAGCAGTTCCCATTCCCGCGCGGACAATTCACCCCTCCACTTT.